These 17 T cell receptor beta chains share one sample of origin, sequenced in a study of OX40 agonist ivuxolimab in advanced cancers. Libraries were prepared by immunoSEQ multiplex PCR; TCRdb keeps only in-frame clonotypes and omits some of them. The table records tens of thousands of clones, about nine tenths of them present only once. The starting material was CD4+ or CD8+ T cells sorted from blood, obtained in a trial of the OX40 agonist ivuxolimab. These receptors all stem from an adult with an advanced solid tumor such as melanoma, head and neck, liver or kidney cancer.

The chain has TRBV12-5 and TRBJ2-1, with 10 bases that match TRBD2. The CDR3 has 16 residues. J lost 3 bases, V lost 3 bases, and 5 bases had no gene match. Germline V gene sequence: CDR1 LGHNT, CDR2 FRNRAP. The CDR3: CASGLVLAGDYNEQFF. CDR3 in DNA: TGTGCTAGTGGTTTAGTCCTAGCGGGAGACTACAATGAGCAGTTCTTC.

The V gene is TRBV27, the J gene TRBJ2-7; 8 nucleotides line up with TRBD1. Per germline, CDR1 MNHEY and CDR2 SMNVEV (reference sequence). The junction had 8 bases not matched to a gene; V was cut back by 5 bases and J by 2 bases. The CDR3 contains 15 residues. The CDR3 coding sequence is TGTGCCAGCAGTCCCGGACAGGGCCTGACCTACGAGCAGTACTTC. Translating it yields CASSPGQGLTYEQYF.

The CDR3 sequence is CASSLGGAGGGNTIYF. As DNA, the CDR3 is TGTGCCAGCAGCTTAGGGGGGGCTGGAGGAGGAAACACCATATATTTT. This chain joins TRBV7-8 and TRBJ1-3; TRBD1 is a possible D gene (6 bases). This CDR3 is built from 16 residues. V lost 1 base and J 4 bases, leaving 14 bases between the germline ends. Germline CDR1 and CDR2: SGHVS and FQNEAQ.

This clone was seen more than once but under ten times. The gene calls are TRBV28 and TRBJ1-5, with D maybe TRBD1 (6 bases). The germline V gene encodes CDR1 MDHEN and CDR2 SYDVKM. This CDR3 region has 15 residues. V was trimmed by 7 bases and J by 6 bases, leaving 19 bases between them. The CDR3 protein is CASTSPGGAAQPQHF. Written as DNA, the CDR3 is TGTGCCAGCACCTCCCCCGGGGGGGCGGCTCAGCCCCAGCATTTT. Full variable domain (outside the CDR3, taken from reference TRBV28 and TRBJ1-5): DVKVTQSSRYLVKRTGEKVFLECVQDMDHENMFWYRQDPGLGLRLIYFSYDVKMKEKGDIPEGYSVSREKKERFSLILESASTNQTSMYLCASTSPGGAAQPQHFGDGTRLSIL.

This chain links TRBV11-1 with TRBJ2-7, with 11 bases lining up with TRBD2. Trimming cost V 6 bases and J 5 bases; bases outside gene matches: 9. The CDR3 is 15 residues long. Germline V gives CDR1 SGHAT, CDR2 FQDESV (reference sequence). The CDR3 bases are TGTGCCAGCAGTTTTAGCGGGAGGGCTAACAACGAGCAGTACTTC. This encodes CASSFSGRANNEQYF. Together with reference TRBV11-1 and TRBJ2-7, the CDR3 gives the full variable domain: EAEVAQSPRYKITEKSQAVAFWCDPISGHATLYWYRQILGQGPELLVQFQDESVVDDSQLPKDRFSAERLKGVDSTLKIQPAELGDSAMYLCASSFSGRANNEQYFGPGTRLTVT.

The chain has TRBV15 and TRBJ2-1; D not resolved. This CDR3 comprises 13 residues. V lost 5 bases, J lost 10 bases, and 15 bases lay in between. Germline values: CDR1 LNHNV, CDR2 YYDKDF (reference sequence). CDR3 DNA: TGTGCCACCAGCCGGACCAGTTCGGAGGAGCAGTTCTTC. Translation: CATSRTSSEEQFF.

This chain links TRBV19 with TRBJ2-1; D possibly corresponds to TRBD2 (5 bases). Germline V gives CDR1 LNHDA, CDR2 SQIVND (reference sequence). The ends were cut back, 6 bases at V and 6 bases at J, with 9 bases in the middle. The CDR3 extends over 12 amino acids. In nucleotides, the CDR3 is TGTGCCAGTAGGAGAGGAGGCAATGAGCAGTTCTTC. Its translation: CASRRGGNEQFF.

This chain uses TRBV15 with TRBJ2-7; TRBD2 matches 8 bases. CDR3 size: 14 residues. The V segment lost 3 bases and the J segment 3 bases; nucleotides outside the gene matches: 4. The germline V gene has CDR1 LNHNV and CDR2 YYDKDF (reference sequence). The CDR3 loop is CATSRSGSRYEQYF. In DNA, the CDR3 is TGTGCCACCAGCAGGAGCGGGAGTCGCTACGAGCAGTACTTC.

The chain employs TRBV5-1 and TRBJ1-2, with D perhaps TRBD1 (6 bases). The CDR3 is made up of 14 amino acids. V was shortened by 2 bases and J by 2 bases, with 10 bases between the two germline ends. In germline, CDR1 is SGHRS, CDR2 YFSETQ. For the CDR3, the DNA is TGCGCCAGCAGCTTTGGGGGCGGGAACTATGGCTACACCTTC. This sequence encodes CASSFGGGNYGYTF.

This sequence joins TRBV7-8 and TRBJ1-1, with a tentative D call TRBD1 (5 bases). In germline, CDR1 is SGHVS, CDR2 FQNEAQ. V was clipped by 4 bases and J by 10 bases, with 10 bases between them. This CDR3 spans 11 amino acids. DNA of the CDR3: TGTGCCAGCAGCTCGGACAAGCGAGCTTTCTTT. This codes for CASSSDKRAFF.

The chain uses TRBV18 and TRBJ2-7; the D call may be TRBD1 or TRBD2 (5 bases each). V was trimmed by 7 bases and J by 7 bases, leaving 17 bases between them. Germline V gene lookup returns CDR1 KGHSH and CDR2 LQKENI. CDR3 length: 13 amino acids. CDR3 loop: CASFQDFSGEQYF. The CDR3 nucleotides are TGTGCCAGCTTCCAGGACTTCTCAGGGGAGCAGTACTTC.

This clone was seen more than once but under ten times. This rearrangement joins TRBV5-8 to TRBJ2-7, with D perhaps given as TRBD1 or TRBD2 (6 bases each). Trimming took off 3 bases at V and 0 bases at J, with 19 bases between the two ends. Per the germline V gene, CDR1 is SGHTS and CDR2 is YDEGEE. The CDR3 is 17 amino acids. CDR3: CASSWGASGLFSYEQYF. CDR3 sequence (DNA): TGTGCCAGCAGCTGGGGGGCCAGCGGGCTTTTCTCCTACGAGCAGTACTTC.

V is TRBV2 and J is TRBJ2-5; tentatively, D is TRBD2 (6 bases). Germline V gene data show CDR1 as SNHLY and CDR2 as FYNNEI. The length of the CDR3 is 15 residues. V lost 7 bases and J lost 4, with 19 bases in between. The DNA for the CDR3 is TGTGCCAGCATTGGATCGGGAGTCGGCGGAGAGACCCAGTACTTC. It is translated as CASIGSGVGGETQYF.

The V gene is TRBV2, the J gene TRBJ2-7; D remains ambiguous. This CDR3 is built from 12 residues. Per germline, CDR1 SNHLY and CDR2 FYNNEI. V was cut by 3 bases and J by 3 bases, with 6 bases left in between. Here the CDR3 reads CASSENYYEQYF. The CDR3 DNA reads TGTGCCAGCAGTGAGAACTACTACGAGCAGTACTTC.

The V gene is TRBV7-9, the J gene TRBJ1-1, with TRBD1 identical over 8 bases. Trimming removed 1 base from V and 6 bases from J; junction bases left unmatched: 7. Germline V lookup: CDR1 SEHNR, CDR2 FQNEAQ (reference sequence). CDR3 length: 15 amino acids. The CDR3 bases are TGTGCCAGCAGCTTAGAGGACAGGGCTGCCGCTGAAGCTTTCTTT. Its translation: CASSLEDRAAAEAFF.

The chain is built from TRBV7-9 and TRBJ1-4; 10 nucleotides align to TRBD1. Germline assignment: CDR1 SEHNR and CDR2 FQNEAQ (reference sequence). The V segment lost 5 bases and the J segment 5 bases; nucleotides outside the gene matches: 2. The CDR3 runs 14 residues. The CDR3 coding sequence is TGTGCCAGCAGCCCGGGACAGGGGAATGAAAAACTGTTTTTT. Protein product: CASSPGQGNEKLFF.

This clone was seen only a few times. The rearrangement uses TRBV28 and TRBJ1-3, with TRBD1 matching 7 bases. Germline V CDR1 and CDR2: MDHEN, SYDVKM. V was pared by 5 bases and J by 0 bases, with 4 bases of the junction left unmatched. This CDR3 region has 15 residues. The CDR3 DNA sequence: TGTGCCAGCAGTCGGGACAGCCTCTCTGGAAACACCATATATTTT. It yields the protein CASSRDSLSGNTIYF.